The clone carrying this T cell receptor (beta chain) was counted at least ten times. Its specificity is not known. The repertoire was sequenced with immunoSEQ multiplex PCR; TCRdb's copy has only in-frame clones and lacks some. The repertoire holds about 1 million clones, with around 76% as singletons. This entry belongs to a study of shared clonotypes between healthy human individuals. Whole-study findings and limits: Memory subsets generally showed lower estimated richness than naive subsets. Though the depth was large, rarefaction showed that sorted-subset sequencing was incomplete. Clonotypes not shared had lower generation probabilities than those common to all four donors.

CD4+ cells were split into CD45RA+ naive and CD45RA-negative memory subsets. V was shortened by 4 bases and J by 2 bases, with 12 bases between the two germline ends. Germline-derived CDR1 and CDR2 are SGHNT and YYREEE (reference sequence). This CDR3 contains 14 residues. Sequences were obtained from memory CD4+ T cells sorted from blood. Described subset: CD45RA-negative fraction. This sequence joins TRBV5-4 and TRBJ1-2, with D perhaps TRBD1 (6 bases). The origin of this receptor is a man aged 18 to 35 in good health. CDR3: CASSLIGQNYGYTF. The CDR3 nucleotides are TGTGCCAGCAGCCTTATTGGACAGAACTATGGCTACACCTTC. Complete variable domain (other parts from reference TRBV5-4 and TRBJ1-2): ETGVTQSPTHLIKTRGQQVTLRCSSQSGHNTVSWYQQALGQGPQFIFQYYREEENGRGNFPPRFSGLQFPNYSSELNVNALELDDSALYLCASSLIGQNYGYTFGSGTRLTVV.